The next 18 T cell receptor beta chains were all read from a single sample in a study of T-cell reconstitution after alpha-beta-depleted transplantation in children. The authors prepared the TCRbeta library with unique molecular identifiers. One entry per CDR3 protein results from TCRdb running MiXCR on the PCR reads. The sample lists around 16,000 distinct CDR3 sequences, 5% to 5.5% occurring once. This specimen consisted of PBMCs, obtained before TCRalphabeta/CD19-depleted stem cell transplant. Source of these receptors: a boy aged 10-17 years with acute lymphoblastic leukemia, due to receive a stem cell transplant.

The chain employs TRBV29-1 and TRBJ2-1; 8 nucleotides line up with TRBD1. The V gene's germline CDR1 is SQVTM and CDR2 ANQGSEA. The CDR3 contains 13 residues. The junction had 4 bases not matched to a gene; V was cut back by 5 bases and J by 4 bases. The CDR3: CSVRTGQYNEQFF. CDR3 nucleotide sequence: TGCAGCGTTCGGACAGGGCAGTACAATGAGCAGTTCTTC.

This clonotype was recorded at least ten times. CDR3 loop: CASSARDTYTGELFF. The CDR3 nucleotides read TGTGCCAGCAGCGCCCGGGACACCTACACCGGGGAGCTGTTTTTT. This chain links TRBV5-8 with TRBJ2-2; weak D call: TRBD1 (6 bases). The CDR3 has 15 amino acids. Germline V CDR1 and CDR2: SGHTS, YDEGEE. V lost 4 bases and J 3 bases, leaving 13 bases between the germline ends. Full variable domain (rest looked up from reference TRBV5-8 and TRBJ2-2): EAGVTQSPTHLIKTRGQQATLRCSPISGHTSVYWYQQALGLGLQFLLWYDEGEERNRGNFPPRFSGRQFPNYSSELNVNALELEDSALYLCASSARDTYTGELFFGEGSRLTVL.

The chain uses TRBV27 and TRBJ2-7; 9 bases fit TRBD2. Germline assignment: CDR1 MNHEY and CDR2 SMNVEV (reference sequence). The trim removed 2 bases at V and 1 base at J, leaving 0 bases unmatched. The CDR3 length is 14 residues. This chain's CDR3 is CASSLSGGSYEQYF. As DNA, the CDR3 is TGTGCCAGCAGTTTAAGCGGGGGGTCCTACGAGCAGTACTTC.

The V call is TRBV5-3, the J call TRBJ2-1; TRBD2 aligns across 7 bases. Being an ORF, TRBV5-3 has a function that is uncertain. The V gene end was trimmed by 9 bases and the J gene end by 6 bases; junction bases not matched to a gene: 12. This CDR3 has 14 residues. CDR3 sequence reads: CAMSPGLDTNEQFF. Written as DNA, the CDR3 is TGTGCCATGAGCCCTGGACTAGATACCAATGAGCAGTTCTTC.

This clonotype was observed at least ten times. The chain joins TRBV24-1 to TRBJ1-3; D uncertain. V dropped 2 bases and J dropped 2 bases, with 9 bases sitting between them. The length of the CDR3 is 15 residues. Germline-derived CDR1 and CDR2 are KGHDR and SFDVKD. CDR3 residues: CATSDSRTAGNTIYF. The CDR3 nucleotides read TGTGCCACCAGTGATTCGAGGACGGCTGGAAACACCATATATTTT.

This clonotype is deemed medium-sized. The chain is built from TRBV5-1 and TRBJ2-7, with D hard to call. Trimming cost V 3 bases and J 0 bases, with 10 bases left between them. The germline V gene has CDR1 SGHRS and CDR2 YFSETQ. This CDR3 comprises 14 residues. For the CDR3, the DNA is TGCGCCAGCAGCTCTTGGACGGTCTCCTACGAGCAGTACTTC. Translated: CASSSWTVSYEQYF. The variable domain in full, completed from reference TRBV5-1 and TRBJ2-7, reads KAGVTQTPRYLIKTRGQQVTLSCSPISGHRSVSWYQQTPGQGLQFLFEYFSETQRNKGNFPGRFSGRQFSNSRSEMNVSTLELGDSALYLCASSSWTVSYEQYFGPGTRLTVT.

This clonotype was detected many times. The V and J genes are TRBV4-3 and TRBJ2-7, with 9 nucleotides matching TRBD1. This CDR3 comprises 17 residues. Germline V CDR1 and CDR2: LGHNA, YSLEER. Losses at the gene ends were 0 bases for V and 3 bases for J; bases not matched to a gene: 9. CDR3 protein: CASSQDGRGTGIYEQYF. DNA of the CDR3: TGCGCCAGCAGCCAAGATGGGCGGGGGACAGGGATCTACGAGCAGTACTTC.

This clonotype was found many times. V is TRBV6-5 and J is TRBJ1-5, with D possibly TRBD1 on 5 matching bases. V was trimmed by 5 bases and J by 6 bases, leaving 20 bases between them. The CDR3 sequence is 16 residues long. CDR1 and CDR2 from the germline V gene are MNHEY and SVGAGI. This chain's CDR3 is CASSSRAGMRGQPQHF. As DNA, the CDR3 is TGTGCCAGCAGTAGCAGGGCAGGGATGAGAGGTCAGCCCCAGCATTTT.

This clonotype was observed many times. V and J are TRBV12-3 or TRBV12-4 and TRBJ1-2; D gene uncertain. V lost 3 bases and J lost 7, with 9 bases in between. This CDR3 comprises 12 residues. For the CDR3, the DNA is TGTGCCAGCAGTTTTACCAGAGGTGGCTACACCTTC. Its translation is CASSFTRGGYTF.

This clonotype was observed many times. As DNA, the CDR3 is TGTGCCAGCAGTCAAGGGGTAATATCAAACAATGAGCAGTTCTTC. It encodes CASSQGVISNNEQFF. The chain recombines TRBV6-2 or TRBV6-3 with TRBJ2-1, with D possibly TRBD1 on 5 matching bases. Germline CDR1 MNHEY, CDR2 SVGEGT. The CDR3 runs 15 residues. The V and J ends lost 5 bases and 5 bases respectively, with 16 bases between them.

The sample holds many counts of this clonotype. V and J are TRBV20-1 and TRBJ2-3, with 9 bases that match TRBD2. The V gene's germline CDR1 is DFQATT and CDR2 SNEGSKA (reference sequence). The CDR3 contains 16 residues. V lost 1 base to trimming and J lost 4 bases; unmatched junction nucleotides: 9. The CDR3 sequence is CSARALGGRGADTQYF. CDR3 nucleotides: TGCAGTGCTAGAGCCCTAGGCGGGAGGGGAGCAGATACGCAGTATTTT.

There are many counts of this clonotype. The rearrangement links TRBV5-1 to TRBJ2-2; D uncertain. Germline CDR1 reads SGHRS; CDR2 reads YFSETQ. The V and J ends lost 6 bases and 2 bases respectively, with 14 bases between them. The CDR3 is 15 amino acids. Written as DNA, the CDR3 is TGCGCCAGCACCCTTTTCGGCTTAAACACCGGGGAGCTGTTTTTT. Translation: CASTLFGLNTGELFF.

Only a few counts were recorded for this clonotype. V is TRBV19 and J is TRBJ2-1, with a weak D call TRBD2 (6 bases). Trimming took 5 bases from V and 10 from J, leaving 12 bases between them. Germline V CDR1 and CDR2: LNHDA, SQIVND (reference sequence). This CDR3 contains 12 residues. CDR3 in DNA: TGTGCCAGTAGTCCCTCGGGACTGGAGCAGTTCTTC. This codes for CASSPSGLEQFF.

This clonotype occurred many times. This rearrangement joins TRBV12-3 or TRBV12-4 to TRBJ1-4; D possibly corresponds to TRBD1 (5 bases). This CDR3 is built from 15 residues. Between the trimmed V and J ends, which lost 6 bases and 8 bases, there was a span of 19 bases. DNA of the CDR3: TGTGCCAGCAGACATGGGGCGGGGCTGTGGGAAAAACTGTTTTTT. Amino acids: CASRHGAGLWEKLFF.

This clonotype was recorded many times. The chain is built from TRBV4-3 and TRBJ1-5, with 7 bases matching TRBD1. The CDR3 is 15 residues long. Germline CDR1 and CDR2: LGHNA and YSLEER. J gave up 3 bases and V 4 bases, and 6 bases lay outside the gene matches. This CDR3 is CASSPYRGANQPQHF. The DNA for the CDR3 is TGCGCCAGCAGCCCATACAGGGGAGCCAATCAGCCCCAGCATTTT.

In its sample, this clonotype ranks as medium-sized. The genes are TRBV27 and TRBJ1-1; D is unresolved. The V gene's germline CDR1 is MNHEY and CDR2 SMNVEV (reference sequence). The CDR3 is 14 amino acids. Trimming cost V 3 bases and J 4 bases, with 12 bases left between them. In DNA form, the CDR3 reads TGTGCCAGCAGTTTGTGGGGAGGTGGCACTGAAGCTTTCTTT. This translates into CASSLWGGGTEAFF.

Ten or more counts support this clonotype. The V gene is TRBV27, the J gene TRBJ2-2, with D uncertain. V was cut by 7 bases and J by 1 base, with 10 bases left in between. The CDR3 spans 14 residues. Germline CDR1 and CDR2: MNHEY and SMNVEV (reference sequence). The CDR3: CASNLQGNTGELFF. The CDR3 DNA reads TGTGCCAGCAACCTTCAAGGGAACACCGGGGAGCTGTTTTTT.

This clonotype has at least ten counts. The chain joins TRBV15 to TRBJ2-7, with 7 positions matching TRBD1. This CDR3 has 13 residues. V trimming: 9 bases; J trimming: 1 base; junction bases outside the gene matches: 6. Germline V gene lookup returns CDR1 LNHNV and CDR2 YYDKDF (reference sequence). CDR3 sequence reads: CATALTGSYEQYF. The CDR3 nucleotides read TGTGCCACGGCCTTGACAGGGTCCTACGAGCAGTACTTC.